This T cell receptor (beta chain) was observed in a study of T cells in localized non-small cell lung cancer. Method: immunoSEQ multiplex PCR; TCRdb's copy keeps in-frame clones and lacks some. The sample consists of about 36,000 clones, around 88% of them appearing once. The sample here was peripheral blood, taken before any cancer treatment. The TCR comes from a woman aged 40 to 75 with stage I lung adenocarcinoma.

Here the CDR3 reads CASSFRTSGKETQYF. Here the CDR3 DNA reads TGTGCCAGCAGCTTTAGGACTAGCGGCAAAGAGACCCAGTACTTC. V usage is TRBV7-2 and J usage is TRBJ2-5; 10 bases are a match to TRBD2. The CDR3 contains 15 residues. V lost 3 bases, J lost 3 bases, and 4 bases stayed unmatched. The germline CDR1 and CDR2 sequences are SGHTA and FQGNSA.